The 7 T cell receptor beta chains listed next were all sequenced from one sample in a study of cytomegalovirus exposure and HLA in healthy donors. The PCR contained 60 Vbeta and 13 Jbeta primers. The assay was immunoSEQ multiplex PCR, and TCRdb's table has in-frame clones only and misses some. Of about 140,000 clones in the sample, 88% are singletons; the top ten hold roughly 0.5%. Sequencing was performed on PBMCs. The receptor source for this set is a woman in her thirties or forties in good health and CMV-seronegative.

The CDR3 sequence: CSAGALGHPEAFF. CDR3 nucleotides: TGCAGCGCAGGGGCCCTGGGCCACCCTGAAGCTTTCTTT. This sequence joins TRBV29-1 and TRBJ1-1; perhaps TRBD1 as D (6 bases). V was clipped by 7 bases and J by 6 bases, with 18 bases between them. This CDR3 has 13 amino acids. Germline values: CDR1 SQVTM, CDR2 ANQGSEA.

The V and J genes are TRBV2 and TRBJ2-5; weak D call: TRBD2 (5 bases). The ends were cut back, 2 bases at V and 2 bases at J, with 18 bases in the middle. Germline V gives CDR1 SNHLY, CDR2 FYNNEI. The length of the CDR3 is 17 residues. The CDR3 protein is CASSERSSSPPQETQYF. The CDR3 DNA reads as TGTGCCAGCAGTGAAAGGTCGTCTAGCCCCCCGCAAGAGACCCAGTACTTC. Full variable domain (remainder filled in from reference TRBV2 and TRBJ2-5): EPEVTQTPSHQVTQMGQEVILRCVPISNHLYFYWYRQILGQKVEFLVSFYNNEISEKSEIFDDQFSVERPDGSNFTLKIRSTKLEDSAMYFCASSERSSSPPQETQYFGPGTRLLVL.

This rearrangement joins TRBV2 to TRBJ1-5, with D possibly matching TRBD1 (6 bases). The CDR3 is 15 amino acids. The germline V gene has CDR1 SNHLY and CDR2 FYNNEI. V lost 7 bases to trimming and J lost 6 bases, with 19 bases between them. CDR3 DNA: TGTGCCAGCACCTCGACAGCGCCCAGGGGTCAGCCCCAGCATTTT. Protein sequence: CASTSTAPRGQPQHF.

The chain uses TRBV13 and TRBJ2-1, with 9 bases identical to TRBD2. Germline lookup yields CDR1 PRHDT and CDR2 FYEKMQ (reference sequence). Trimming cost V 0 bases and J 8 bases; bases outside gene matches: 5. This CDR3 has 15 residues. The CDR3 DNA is TGTGCCAGCAGCTTAGGGGCGGGAGGGCCCTATGAGCAGTTCTTC. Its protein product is CASSLGAGGPYEQFF. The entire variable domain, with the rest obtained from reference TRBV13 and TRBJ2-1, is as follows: AAGVIQSPRHLIKEKRETATLKCYPIPRHDTVYWYQQGPGQDPQFLISFYEKMQSDKGSIPDRFSAQQFSDYHSELNMSSLELGDSALYFCASSLGAGGPYEQFFGPGTRLTVL.

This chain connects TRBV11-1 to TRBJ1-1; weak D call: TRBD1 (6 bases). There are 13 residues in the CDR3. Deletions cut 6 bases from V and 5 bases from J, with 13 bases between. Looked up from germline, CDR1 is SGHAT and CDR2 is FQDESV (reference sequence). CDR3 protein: CASRLTGNTEAFF. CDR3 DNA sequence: TGTGCCAGCAGACTAACAGGGAATACTGAAGCTTTCTTT. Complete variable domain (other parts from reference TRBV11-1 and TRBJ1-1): EAEVAQSPRYKITEKSQAVAFWCDPISGHATLYWYRQILGQGPELLVQFQDESVVDDSQLPKDRFSAERLKGVDSTLKIQPAELGDSAMYLCASRLTGNTEAFFGQGTRLTVV.

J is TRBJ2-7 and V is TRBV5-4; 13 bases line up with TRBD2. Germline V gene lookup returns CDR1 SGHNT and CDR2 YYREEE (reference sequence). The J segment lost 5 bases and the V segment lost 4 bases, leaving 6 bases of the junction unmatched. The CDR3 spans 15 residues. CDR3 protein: CASSMTSGRPHEQYF. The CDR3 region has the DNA TGTGCCAGCAGCATGACTAGCGGGAGGCCCCACGAGCAGTACTTC. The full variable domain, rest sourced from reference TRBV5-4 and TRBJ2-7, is ETGVTQSPTHLIKTRGQQVTLRCSSQSGHNTVSWYQQALGQGPQFIFQYYREEENGRGNFPPRFSGLQFPNYSSELNVNALELDDSALYLCASSMTSGRPHEQYFGPGTRLTVT.

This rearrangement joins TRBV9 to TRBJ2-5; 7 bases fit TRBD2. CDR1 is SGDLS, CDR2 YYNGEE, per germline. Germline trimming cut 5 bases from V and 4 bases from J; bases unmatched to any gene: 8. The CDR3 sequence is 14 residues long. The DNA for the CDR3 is TGTGCCAGCAGTGGGGGAGGGCCAGGAGAGACCCAGTACTTC. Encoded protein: CASSGGGPGETQYF.